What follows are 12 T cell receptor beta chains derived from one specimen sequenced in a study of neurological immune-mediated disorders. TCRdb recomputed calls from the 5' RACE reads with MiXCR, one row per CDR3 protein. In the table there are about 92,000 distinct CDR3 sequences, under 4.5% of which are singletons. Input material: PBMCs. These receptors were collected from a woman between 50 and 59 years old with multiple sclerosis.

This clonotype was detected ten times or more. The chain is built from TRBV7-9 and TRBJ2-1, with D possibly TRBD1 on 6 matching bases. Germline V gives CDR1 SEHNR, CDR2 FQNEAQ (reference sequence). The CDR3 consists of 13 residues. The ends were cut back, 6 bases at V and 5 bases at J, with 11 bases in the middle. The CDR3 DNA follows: TGTGCCAGCAGGTTACAGGGTAACAATGAGCAGTTCTTC. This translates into CASRLQGNNEQFF.

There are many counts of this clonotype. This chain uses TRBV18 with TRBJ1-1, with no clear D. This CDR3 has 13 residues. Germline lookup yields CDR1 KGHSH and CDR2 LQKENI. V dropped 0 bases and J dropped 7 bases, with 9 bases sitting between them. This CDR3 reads CASSPPNKIEAFF. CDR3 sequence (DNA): TGTGCCAGCTCACCACCGAACAAAATTGAAGCTTTCTTT.

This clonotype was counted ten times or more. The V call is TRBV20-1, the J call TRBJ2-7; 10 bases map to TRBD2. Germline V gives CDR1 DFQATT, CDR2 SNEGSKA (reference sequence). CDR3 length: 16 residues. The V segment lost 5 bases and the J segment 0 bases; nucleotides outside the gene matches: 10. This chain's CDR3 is CSALSLAGASSYEQYF. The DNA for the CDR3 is TGCAGTGCTCTAAGTCTAGCGGGGGCCTCCTCCTACGAGCAGTACTTC.

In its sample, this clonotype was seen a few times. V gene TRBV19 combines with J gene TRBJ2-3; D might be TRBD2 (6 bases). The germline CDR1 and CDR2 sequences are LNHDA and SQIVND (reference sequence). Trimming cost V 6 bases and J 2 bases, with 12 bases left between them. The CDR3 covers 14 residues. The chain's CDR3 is CASRKAGPTDTQYF. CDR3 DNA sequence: TGTGCCAGTAGGAAAGCGGGTCCCACAGATACGCAGTATTTT.

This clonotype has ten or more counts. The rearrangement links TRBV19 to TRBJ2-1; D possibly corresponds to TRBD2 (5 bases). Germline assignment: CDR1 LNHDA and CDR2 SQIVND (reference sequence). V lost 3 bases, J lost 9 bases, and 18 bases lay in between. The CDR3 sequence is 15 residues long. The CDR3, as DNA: TGTGCCAGTAGTATCGAGGGCCATGGGATAGGTGAGCAGTTCTTC. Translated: CASSIEGHGIGEQFF.

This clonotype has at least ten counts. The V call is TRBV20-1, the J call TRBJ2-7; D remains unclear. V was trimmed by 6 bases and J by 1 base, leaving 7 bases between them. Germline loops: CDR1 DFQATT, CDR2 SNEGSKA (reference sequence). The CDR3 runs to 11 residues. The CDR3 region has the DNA TGCAGTGCGACCGAGTCCTACGAGCAGTACTTC. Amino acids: CSATESYEQYF.

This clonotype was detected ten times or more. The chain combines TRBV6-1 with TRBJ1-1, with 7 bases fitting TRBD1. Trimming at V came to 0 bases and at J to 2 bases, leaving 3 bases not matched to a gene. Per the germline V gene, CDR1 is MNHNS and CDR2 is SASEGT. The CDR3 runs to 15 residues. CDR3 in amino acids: CASSEAGQLNTEAFF. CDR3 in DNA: TGTGCCAGCAGTGAAGCGGGACAGTTAAACACTGAAGCTTTCTTT.

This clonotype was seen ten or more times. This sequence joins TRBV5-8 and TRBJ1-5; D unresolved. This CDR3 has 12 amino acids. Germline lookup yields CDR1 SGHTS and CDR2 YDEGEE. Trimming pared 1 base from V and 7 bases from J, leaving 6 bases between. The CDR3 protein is CASSLSLQPQHF. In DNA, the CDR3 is TGTGCCAGCAGCTTGTCTCTCCAGCCCCAGCATTTT. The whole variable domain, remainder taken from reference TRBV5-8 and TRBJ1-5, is EAGVTQSPTHLIKTRGQQATLRCSPISGHTSVYWYQQALGLGLQFLLWYDEGEERNRGNFPPRFSGRQFPNYSSELNVNALELEDSALYLCASSLSLQPQHFGDGTRLSIL.

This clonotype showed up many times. The CDR3 DNA follows: TGTGCCAGCAGGGACAGGGGGAACTCTAATGAAAAACTGTTTTTT. This sequence encodes CASRDRGNSNEKLFF. This chain connects TRBV7-6 to TRBJ1-4; 10 bases match TRBD1. From germline, CDR1 is SGHVS and CDR2 FNYEAQ. Unmatched junction bases numbered 4, after V lost 6 bases and J lost 3 bases. The CDR3 consists of 15 residues.

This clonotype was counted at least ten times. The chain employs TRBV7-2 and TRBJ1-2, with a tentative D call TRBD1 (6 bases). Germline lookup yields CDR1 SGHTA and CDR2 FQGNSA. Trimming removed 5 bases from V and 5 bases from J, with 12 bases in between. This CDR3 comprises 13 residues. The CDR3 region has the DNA TGTGCCAGCAGCCAGGAGGGGGGGTATGGCTACACCTTC. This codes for CASSQEGGYGYTF.

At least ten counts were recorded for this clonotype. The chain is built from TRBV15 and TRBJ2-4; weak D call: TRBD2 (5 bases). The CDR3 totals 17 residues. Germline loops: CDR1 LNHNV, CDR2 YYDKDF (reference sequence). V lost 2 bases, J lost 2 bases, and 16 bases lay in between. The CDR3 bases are TGTGCCACCAGCAGAAAGAGAACTAGTATTACCAAAAACATTCAGTACTTC. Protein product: CATSRKRTSITKNIQYF.

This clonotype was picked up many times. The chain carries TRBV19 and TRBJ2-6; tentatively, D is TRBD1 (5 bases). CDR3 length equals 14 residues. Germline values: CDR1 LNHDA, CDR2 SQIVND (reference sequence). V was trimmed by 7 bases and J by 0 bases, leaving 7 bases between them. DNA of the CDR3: TGTGCCAGTATCGACAGCTCTGGGGCCAACGTCCTGACTTTC. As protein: CASIDSSGANVLTF.